The rows below give T cell receptor beta chains drawn from one sample of a study of shared clonotypes between healthy human individuals. Only in-frame clones appear in the TCRdb table, and some are missing; sequencing was by immunoSEQ multiplex PCR. In the table there are over a million clones, just under 99% of which are singletons. Sequenced: naive CD4+ T cells sorted from blood. The receptors here all came from a man younger than 40 in good health. The CDR3 runs from the conserved cysteine through the conserved F or W. A D gene is named only where the DNA matches it firmly. Clone size appears in some rows only: once, few, many, or a class for an expanded clone.

once,TRBV14,TRBJ2-1,-,CASSQGVGSYNEQFF,TGTGCCAGCAGCCAAGGCGTGGGCTCCTACAATGAGCAGTTCTTC
-,TRBV19,TRBJ2-1,TRBD2,CASSPITGLAPSSYNEQFF,TGTGCCAGTAGTCCAATTACGGGACTAGCGCCGAGCTCCTACAATGAGCAGTTCTTC
-,TRBV19,TRBJ2-3,TRBD1,CASSMRDRVGSADTQYF,TGTGCCAGTAGTATGCGGGACAGGGTAGGGTCGGCAGATACGCAGTATTTT
-,TRBV5-1,TRBJ2-7,TRBD2,CASSLTSGEQYF,TGCGCCAGCAGCTTGACTAGCGGAGAGCAGTACTTC
-,TRBV7-6,TRBJ2-1,TRBD2,CASSLAMLSGRAWEQFF,TGTGCCAGCAGCTTAGCGATGCTCAGCGGGAGGGCCTGGGAGCAGTTCTTC
-,TRBV28,TRBJ2-3,TRBD1,CASSPRQGAFVAQYF,TGTGCCAGCAGCCCCAGACAGGGGGCTTTTGTTGCGCAGTATTTT
-,TRBV5-6,TRBJ2-5,TRBD2,CASSFAVAGGIGTQYF,TGTGCCAGCAGCTTCGCTGTAGCGGGAGGTATTGGGACCCAGTACTTC
-,TRBV9,TRBJ2-1,-,CASSVDGAGASSYNEQFF,TGTGCCAGCAGCGTAGATGGGGCAGGAGCATCCTCCTACAATGAGCAGTTCTTC
once,TRBV7-2,TRBJ2-3,-,CASSLSSPDTQYF,TGTGCCAGCAGCTTATCTTCGCCAGATACGCAGTATTTT
-,TRBV7-6,TRBJ2-3,-,CASSPTGVGDTQYF,TGTGCCAGCAGCCCCACGGGGGTAGGGGATACGCAGTATTTT
-,TRBV2,TRBJ2-2,-,CASSPSLGDGGELFF,TGTGCCAGCAGTCCATCGCTGGGGGATGGCGGGGAGCTGTTTTTT
-,TRBV4-1,TRBJ2-4,TRBD2,CASSQSLLAGAKNIQYF,TGCGCCAGCAGCCAATCTCTCCTAGCGGGAGCCAAAAACATTCAGTACTTC
-,TRBV11-2,TRBJ1-2,-,CASSLGAGLSYGYTF,TGTGCCAGCAGCTTAGGAGCGGGACTGTCCTATGGCTACACCTTC
-,TRBV4-2,TRBJ2-1,TRBD2,CASSHVSGNYNEQFF,TGTGCCAGCAGCCATGTGAGCGGGAATTACAATGAGCAGTTCTTC
-,TRBV19,TRBJ1-1,-,CASSRQLMNTEAFF,TGTGCCAGTAGTAGACAGCTTATGAACACTGAAGCTTTCTTT
-,TRBV29-1,TRBJ2-6,-,CSVEGGVSGANVLTF,TGCAGCGTCGAGGGTGGCGTCTCTGGGGCCAACGTCCTGACTTTC
-,TRBV19,TRBJ2-7,TRBD2,CASSSSGAYEQYF,TGTGCCAGTTCGTCTAGCGGGGCCTACGAGCAGTACTTC
-,TRBV5-4,TRBJ2-1,-,CASSLVTGPYNEQFF,TGTGCCAGCAGCTTGGTAACCGGGCCCTACAATGAGCAGTTCTTC
once,TRBV4-1,TRBJ1-2,-,CASSQPITNYGYTF,TGCGCCAGCAGCCAGCCCATAACTAACTATGGCTACACCTTC
-,TRBV5-1,TRBJ2-1,-,CASSLFRQGGNEQFF,TGCGCCAGCAGCTTGTTCCGGCAGGGGGGCAATGAGCAGTTCTTC
-,TRBV7-8,TRBJ2-2,-,CASSLVSGELFF,TGTGCCAGCAGCTTAGTGTCCGGGGAGCTGTTTTTT
-,TRBV6-5,TRBJ1-3,TRBD1,CASSYTQGANTIYF,TGTGCCAGCAGTTACACGCAGGGGGCCAACACCATATATTTT
-,TRBV15,TRBJ1-5,-,CATSRAGVNQPQHF,TGTGCCACCAGCAGAGCTGGAGTCAATCAGCCCCAGCATTTT
-,TRBV9,TRBJ2-3,-,CASSVGAPWFRPGTDTQYF,TGTGCCAGCAGCGTAGGCGCCCCCTGGTTCAGACCGGGCACAGATACGCAGTATTTT
-,TRBV5-1,TRBJ2-7,-,CASSGRQDLSYEQYF,TGCGCCAGCAGCGGACGACAGGACCTTTCCTACGAGCAGTACTTC
-,TRBV7-7,TRBJ2-2,-,CASSLDFPYTGELFF,TGTGCCAGCAGCTTGGACTTCCCTTACACCGGGGAGCTGTTTTTT
-,TRBV5-5,TRBJ2-1,TRBD2,CASSSLAGPPNNEQFF,TGTGCCAGCAGCTCCCTAGCGGGCCCCCCAAACAATGAGCAGTTCTTC
-,TRBV29-1,TRBJ1-1,-,CSVEGTGDTEAFF,TGCAGCGTTGAGGGCACAGGCGACACTGAAGCTTTCTTT
-,TRBV5-1,TRBJ2-3,-,CASHPATSTDTQYF,TGCGCCAGCCATCCCGCTACTAGCACAGATACGCAGTATTTT
-,TRBV19,TRBJ2-5,-,CASKQGFVFGETQYF,TGTGCCAGTAAACAAGGGTTCGTTTTCGGGGAGACCCAGTACTTC
-,TRBV28,TRBJ2-5,-,CASSPYVPLGTQYF,TGTGCCAGCAGTCCTTACGTGCCCCTCGGGACCCAGTACTTC
-,TRBV6-5,TRBJ1-1,-,CASSGSGNDHTEAFF,TGTGCCAGCAGTGGGAGCGGGAATGATCACACTGAAGCTTTCTTT
-,TRBV15,TRBJ2-2,TRBD2,CATSRARLAGVPTGELFF,TGTGCCACCAGCAGAGCGCGTCTCGCGGGAGTACCCACCGGGGAGCTGTTTTTT
-,TRBV28,TRBJ2-6,-,CASSYYRASGANVLTF,TGTGCCAGCAGTTACTACAGGGCCTCTGGGGCCAACGTCCTGACTTTC
-,TRBV28,TRBJ2-1,-,CASSWGRQRNEQFF,TGTGCCAGCAGTTGGGGGAGACAAAGAAATGAGCAGTTCTTC
once,TRBV2,TRBJ2-7,-,CASSQDVGRGDYEQYF,TGTGCCAGCAGCCAGGACGTGGGGAGAGGGGACTACGAGCAGTACTTC
-,TRBV7-3,TRBJ2-2,TRBD1,CASSTGTGPHLNTGELFF,TGTGCCAGCAGTACCGGGACAGGGCCTCACCTAAACACCGGGGAGCTGTTTTTT
-,TRBV7-2,TRBJ2-3,TRBD2,CASTPGLAGIRWGDTQYF,TGTGCCAGCACCCCGGGACTAGCGGGGATTCGTTGGGGGGATACGCAGTATTTT
-,TRBV5-5,TRBJ2-3,-,CASSSSFRRDTQYF,TGTGCCAGCAGCTCTTCATTCAGGCGAGATACGCAGTATTTT
-,TRBV9,TRBJ2-7,-,CASSVSAVSSYEQYF,TGTGCCAGCAGCGTTTCGGCGGTAAGCTCCTACGAGCAGTACTTC
-,TRBV16,TRBJ1-3,-,CASSADILPTGNTIYF,TGTGCCAGCAGCGCAGATATCTTGCCGACTGGAAACACCATATATTTT
-,TRBV7-8,TRBJ2-2,-,CASSLGRRAGELFF,TGTGCCAGCAGCTTAGGTCGCAGGGCCGGGGAGCTGTTTTTT
-,TRBV18,TRBJ1-4,-,CASSPGKGMREKLFF,TGTGCCAGCTCACCGGGGAAAGGGATGAGGGAAAAACTGTTTTTT